Below are 22 T cell receptor beta chains sequenced from a single sample in a study of glioma-infiltrating T cells after dendritic cell vaccination. Libraries were prepared by immunoSEQ multiplex PCR; TCRdb keeps only in-frame clonotypes and omits some of them. The sample carries 75,000 to 100,000 clones, about 79% recorded once. The sequences come from blood, collected before dendritic cell vaccination. The source is a human donor with glioblastoma.

The CDR3 reads CASSITGQGASQPQHF. The CDR3 coding sequence is TGTGCCAGTAGTATCACTGGACAGGGGGCTTCTCAGCCCCAGCATTTT. The J gene is TRBJ1-5, the V gene TRBV19, with 11 bases identical to TRBD1. V trimming: 3 bases; J trimming: 6 bases; junction bases outside the gene matches: 7. From germline, CDR1 is LNHDA and CDR2 SQIVND (reference sequence). The CDR3 is made up of 16 amino acids.

This clone was counted only a few times. The chain combines TRBV5-6 with TRBJ1-2; 7 nucleotides agree with TRBD1. Per the germline V gene, CDR1 is SGHDT and CDR2 is YYEEEE. Trimming removed 4 bases from V and 4 bases from J; junction bases left unmatched: 4. The length of the CDR3 is 13 residues. CDR3 DNA: TGTGCCAGCAGCCCGGGACAGAGCTATGGCTACACCTTC. Residues: CASSPGQSYGYTF.

The chain combines TRBV4-1 with TRBJ2-1, with D possibly being TRBD1 (5 bases). Germline CDR1 MGHRA, CDR2 YSYEKL. Trimming pared 2 bases from V and 7 bases from J, leaving 12 bases between. The CDR3 is 14 amino acids. CDR3 residues: CASSQRRQNNEQFF. The CDR3 DNA follows: TGCGCCAGCAGCCAACGTAGACAGAATAATGAGCAGTTCTTC.

V and J are TRBV29-1 and TRBJ2-5; 7 nucleotides agree with TRBD2. The CDR3 loop spans 12 amino acids. CDR1 SQVTM and CDR2 ANQGSEA come from the germline V gene. V trimming: 4 bases; J trimming: 5 bases; junction bases outside the gene matches: 4. In nucleotides, the CDR3 is TGCAGCGTTGCTAAGGGAGGGGAGACCCAGTACTTC. Protein product: CSVAKGGETQYF.

With regard to this clone: In the same sample, other DNA sequences code for this CDR3. The chain couples TRBV5-1 to TRBJ1-2, with 9 bases that match TRBD1. Unmatched junction bases numbered 2, after V lost 4 bases and J lost 1 base. This CDR3 contains 14 residues. The germline V gene has CDR1 SGHRS and CDR2 YFSETQ. The CDR3 loop is CASSRGQGNYGYTF. The CDR3 region has the DNA TGCGCCAGCAGCCGGGGACAGGGTAACTATGGCTACACCTTC.

This clone showed up just once. J is TRBJ1-1 and V is TRBV2; the match to TRBD1 covers 8 bases. The CDR3 totals 14 residues. Trimming cost V 1 base and J 10 bases; bases outside gene matches: 8. Per germline, CDR1 SNHLY and CDR2 FYNNEI. The chain's CDR3 is CASSEDQGARRAFF. CDR3 bases: TGTGCCAGCAGTGAAGACCAGGGGGCGCGGAGAGCTTTCTTT.

The CDR3 is CASSLEGTSTGELFF. CDR3 bases: TGTGCCAGCAGCTTAGAGGGGACTAGCACCGGGGAGCTGTTTTTT. The chain carries TRBV9 and TRBJ2-2; 8 bases match TRBD2. The germline CDR1 and CDR2 sequences are SGDLS and YYNGEE. The CDR3 has 15 residues. V was clipped by 4 bases and J by 4 bases; unmatched bases: 6.

The genes are TRBV4-2 and TRBJ2-1; no definite D call. The CDR3 totals 17 residues. V was trimmed by 0 bases and J by 2 bases, leaving 14 bases between them. Germline V gives CDR1 LGHNA, CDR2 YNFKEQ. The CDR3 protein is CASSQEVARGAYNEQFF. The CDR3 DNA is TGTGCCAGCAGCCAAGAGGTAGCTAGAGGAGCCTACAATGAGCAGTTCTTC.

The V call is TRBV5-1, the J call TRBJ2-5; D is unresolved. The CDR3 sequence is 13 residues long. Trimming shortened V by 2 bases and J by 2 bases, and 7 bases separated the two germline ends. Germline V lookup: CDR1 SGHRS, CDR2 YFSETQ. CDR3 coding DNA: TGCGCCAGCAGCTTTTTTACACAAGAGACCCAGTACTTC. It codes for CASSFFTQETQYF.

The J gene is TRBJ2-3, the V gene TRBV6-6, with D unresolved. V lost 4 bases and J 5 bases, leaving 19 bases between the germline ends. Germline CDR1 MNHNY, CDR2 SVGAGI (reference sequence). The CDR3 spans 16 residues. The chain's CDR3 is CASSSIQSAERDTQYF. The CDR3 bases are TGTGCCAGCAGTTCGATCCAAAGCGCGGAGAGAGATACGCAGTATTTT.

The chain uses TRBV19 and TRBJ2-7; 10 bases fit TRBD1. The germline V gene encodes CDR1 LNHDA and CDR2 SQIVND (reference sequence). CDR3 length equals 14 residues. With V trimmed by 6 bases and J by 5 bases, 7 bases remained unmatched. Here the CDR3 reads CASRPGQGSNEQYF. CDR3 DNA sequence: TGTGCCAGTAGACCGGGACAGGGGTCAAACGAGCAGTACTTC.

V gene TRBV28 combines with J gene TRBJ1-4; D uncertain. Germline V gene lookup returns CDR1 MDHEN and CDR2 SYDVKM. This CDR3 spans 14 amino acids. Trimming stripped 8 bases from V and 0 bases from J, with 10 bases between. CDR3: CASGSPATNEKLFF. The CDR3 DNA is TGTGCCAGCGGTAGCCCCGCAACTAATGAAAAACTGTTTTTT.

This clone was counted only a few times. The chain joins TRBV10-3 to TRBJ2-2; D is perhaps TRBD2 (6 bases). Trimming took 2 bases from V and 2 from J, leaving 9 bases between them. Looked up from germline, CDR1 is ENHRY and CDR2 is SYGVKD. CDR3 length: 15 amino acids. In nucleotides, the CDR3 is TGTGCCATCAGTGAGCTCGGGACTAACACCGGGGAGCTGTTTTTT. Translation gives CAISELGTNTGELFF.

The genes are TRBV30 and TRBJ1-2, with TRBD1 matching 7 bases. The length of the CDR3 is 13 residues. The V segment lost 3 bases and the J segment 7 bases; nucleotides outside the gene matches: 8. In germline, CDR1 is GTSNPN, CDR2 SVGIG (reference sequence). CDR3 sequence: CAWSSGRGLGYTF. CDR3 nucleotides: TGTGCCTGGAGCTCCGGGAGGGGGCTTGGCTACACCTTC. Looking up the rest from reference TRBV30 and TRBJ1-2 gives the full variable domain: SQTIHQWPATLVQPVGSPLSLECTVEGTSNPNLYWYRQAAGRGLQLLFYSVGIGQISSEVPQNLSASRPQDRQFILSSKKLLLSDSGFYLCAWSSGRGLGYTFGSGTRLTVV.

The chain uses TRBV5-6 and TRBJ2-1, with 7 bases lining up with TRBD2. Trimming took 2 bases from V and 8 from J; bases not matched to a gene: 13. This CDR3 comprises 16 residues. Looked up from germline, CDR1 is SGHDT and CDR2 is YYEEEE. For the CDR3, the DNA is TGTGCCAGCAGCTTTATGTCCGGGACTAAGTTCCATGAGCAGTTCTTC. Translating it yields CASSFMSGTKFHEQFF.

The genes are TRBV6-5 and TRBJ1-2, with 8 bases identical to TRBD1. The V and J ends lost 7 bases and 4 bases, in that order; junction bases with no gene match: 8. Germline CDR1 and CDR2: MNHEY and SVGAGI. CDR3 length equals 14 residues. CDR3 residues: CASTPGTGTYGYTF. CDR3 sequence (DNA): TGTGCCAGCACCCCAGGGACAGGTACCTATGGCTACACCTTC.

The chain joins TRBV27 to TRBJ2-6; no clear D gene. V lost 7 bases and J 0 bases, leaving 10 bases between the germline ends. CDR3 size: 15 residues. CDR1 and CDR2 from the germline V gene are MNHEY and SMNVEV (reference sequence). CDR3 residues: CASTLLGSGANVLTF. In nucleotides, the CDR3 is TGTGCCAGCACCCTACTCGGCTCTGGGGCCAACGTCCTGACTTTC.

This clone has more than one count but fewer than ten. This chain uses TRBV5-4 with TRBJ1-4; D is possibly TRBD1 (5 bases). Germline assignment: CDR1 SGHNT and CDR2 YYREEE (reference sequence). V was cut by 4 bases and J by 0 bases, with 7 bases left in between. This CDR3 is built from 14 residues. CDR3 protein: CASSQGSTNEKLFF. The DNA for the CDR3 is TGTGCCAGCAGCCAGGGCTCAACTAATGAAAAACTGTTTTTT.

The genes are TRBV6-6 and TRBJ2-5, with 8 bases matching TRBD1. Germline V CDR1 and CDR2: MNHNY, SVGAGI (reference sequence). Trimming at V came to 4 bases and at J to 5 bases, leaving 6 bases not matched to a gene. CDR3 size: 14 residues. CDR3 nucleotides: TGTGCCAGCAGTTCAGGGGGCGCCGGGGAGACCCAGTACTTC. It specifies CASSSGGAGETQYF.

The chain employs TRBV4-2 and TRBJ1-2; a possible D gene is TRBD1 (6 bases). The CDR3 spans 15 residues. CDR1 and CDR2 from the germline V gene are LGHNA and YNFKEQ. Trimming took off 0 bases at V and 6 bases at J, with 14 bases between the two ends. CDR3 bases: TGTGCCAGCAGCCAAGATCCGGCGACAGGAGATGGCTACACCTTC. It is translated as CASSQDPATGDGYTF.

The rearrangement links TRBV6-5 to TRBJ1-4, with 8 nucleotides matching TRBD1. Germline CDR1 and CDR2: MNHEY and SVGAGI. The V and J ends lost 5 bases and 1 base, in that order; junction bases with no gene match: 3. The CDR3 sequence is 15 residues long. CDR3 coding DNA: TGTGCCAGCAGTGTTACAGGGGGAACTAATGAAAAACTGTTTTTT. It encodes CASSVTGGTNEKLFF.

J is TRBJ2-1 and V is TRBV11-2; D remains ambiguous. The V end was cut by 2 bases, the J end by 0 bases, with 17 bases between. This CDR3 has 18 amino acids. CDR1 and CDR2 (germline): SGHAT, FQNNGV. The CDR3, as DNA: TGTGCCAGCAGCTTATTCCTTAACTGGCGGAGCTCCTACAATGAGCAGTTCTTC. Protein product: CASSLFLNWRSSYNEQFF.